Listed below are T cell receptor beta chains from one sample, sequenced in a study of OX40 agonist ivuxolimab in advanced cancers. Some clones are missing from TCRdb's copy, which holds only in-frame ones; the method was immunoSEQ multiplex PCR. The sample contains 55,000 to 75,000 clones, over 80% of which appear only once. Source: CD4+ or CD8+ T cells sorted from blood, taken in a trial of the OX40 agonist ivuxolimab. All receptors derive from an adult with an advanced solid tumor such as melanoma, head and neck, liver or kidney cancer. The CDR3 runs from the conserved cysteine through the conserved F or W. Each record gives: D gene, clone size, V gene, J gene, CDR3 DNA, CDR3 protein. A D gene is named only where the DNA matches it firmly. Clone size appears in some rows only: once, few, many, or a class for an expanded clone.

d_gene: TRBD1; abundance: .; v_gene: TRBV7-9; j_gene: TRBJ1-6; CDR3nt: TGTGCCAGCAGCTCATCTGGGACAGCCGGACATTCACCCCTCCACTTT; CDR3aa: CASSSSGTAGHSPLHF
d_gene: TRBD1; abundance: .; v_gene: TRBV7-9; j_gene: TRBJ1-5; CDR3nt: TGTGCCAGTACAGGGGGCGGAAATCAGCCCCAGCATTTT; CDR3aa: CASTGGGNQPQHF
d_gene: .; abundance: .; v_gene: TRBV18; j_gene: TRBJ2-7; CDR3nt: TGTGCCAGCTCGACTGGCCCCAAGGGTAACGAGCAGTACTTC; CDR3aa: CASSTGPKGNEQYF
d_gene: .; abundance: .; v_gene: TRBV27; j_gene: TRBJ2-1; CDR3nt: TGTGCCAGCAGTCCGACGACTCGTTTCTACAATGAGCAGTTCTTC; CDR3aa: CASSPTTRFYNEQFF
d_gene: .; abundance: .; v_gene: TRBV7-9; j_gene: TRBJ1-2; CDR3nt: TGTGCCAGCAGCCCATATCAGGCAGGGGACTATGGCTACACCTTC; CDR3aa: CASSPYQAGDYGYTF
d_gene: TRBD2; abundance: .; v_gene: TRBV6-5; j_gene: TRBJ2-5; CDR3nt: TGTGCCAGCAGTTACGGGAGGGTAGAGACCCAGTACTTC; CDR3aa: CASSYGRVETQYF
d_gene: TRBD1; abundance: .; v_gene: TRBV6-1; j_gene: TRBJ2-1; CDR3nt: TGTATCACCCTAAAGGACAGGGACTACAATGAGCAGTTCTTC; CDR3aa: CITLKDRDYNEQFF
d_gene: TRBD1; abundance: once; v_gene: TRBV9; j_gene: TRBJ1-1; CDR3nt: TGTGCCAGCAGCGGAAAACAGGGGGCCGATACTGAAGCTTTCTTT; CDR3aa: CASSGKQGADTEAFF
d_gene: .; abundance: .; v_gene: TRBV7-3; j_gene: TRBJ2-5; CDR3nt: TGTGCCAGCAGCTTACGGGAAAAAGAGACCCAGTACTTC; CDR3aa: CASSLREKETQYF
d_gene: TRBD2; abundance: .; v_gene: TRBV7-3; j_gene: TRBJ2-7; CDR3nt: TGTGCCAGCAGCTTAACGCCGGTCGGTAGCGGGAGTCGCGAGCAGTACTTC; CDR3aa: CASSLTPVGSGSREQYF
d_gene: TRBD2; abundance: .; v_gene: TRBV7-8; j_gene: TRBJ2-7; CDR3nt: TGTGCCAGCAGCTTAAGACTAGCGGACTACGAGCAGTACTTC; CDR3aa: CASSLRLADYEQYF
d_gene: .; abundance: .; v_gene: TRBV6-5; j_gene: TRBJ1-4; CDR3nt: TGTGCCAGCAAAGGAATAAGGGAACTGTTTTTT; CDR3aa: CASKGIRELFF
d_gene: .; abundance: .; v_gene: TRBV5-1; j_gene: TRBJ2-1; CDR3nt: TGCGCCAGCAGCGTGGACAGTTCGCCCTACAATGAGCAGTTCTTC; CDR3aa: CASSVDSSPYNEQFF
d_gene: TRBD1; abundance: .; v_gene: TRBV7-9; j_gene: TRBJ2-3; CDR3nt: TGTGCCAGCAGCTTAAGGGACAGGGTGACAGATACGCAGTATTTT; CDR3aa: CASSLRDRVTDTQYF
d_gene: TRBD1; abundance: few; v_gene: TRBV19; j_gene: TRBJ2-3; CDR3nt: TGTGCCAGCACGACAGGGGTGAGCACAGATACGCAGTATTTT; CDR3aa: CASTTGVSTDTQYF
d_gene: TRBD1; abundance: once; v_gene: TRBV5-6; j_gene: TRBJ1-2; CDR3nt: TGTGCCAGCAGCCTGACAGGGGGCCCTATCTATGGCTACACCTTC; CDR3aa: CASSLTGGPIYGYTF
d_gene: TRBD1; abundance: .; v_gene: TRBV7-9; j_gene: TRBJ2-5; CDR3nt: TGTGCCAGCAGCTTAGGACGAGGGGGCCAAATGGAGACCCAGTACTTC; CDR3aa: CASSLGRGGQMETQYF
d_gene: TRBD1; abundance: once; v_gene: TRBV19; j_gene: TRBJ2-1; CDR3nt: TGTGCCAGTAGTATAGCCCCACAGGGGGTTCGTAATGAGCAGTTCTTC; CDR3aa: CASSIAPQGVRNEQFF
d_gene: .; abundance: .; v_gene: TRBV7-2; j_gene: TRBJ2-2; CDR3nt: TGTGCCAGCAGCTTATTCTCCATTCCAAACACCGGGGAGCTGTTTTTT; CDR3aa: CASSLFSIPNTGELFF
d_gene: .; abundance: .; v_gene: TRBV19; j_gene: TRBJ1-1; CDR3nt: TGTGCCAGTAGTATACAAGGGAACACTGAAGCTTTCTTT; CDR3aa: CASSIQGNTEAFF
d_gene: TRBD1; abundance: once; v_gene: TRBV2; j_gene: TRBJ2-7; CDR3nt: TGTGCCAGCAGCGCCGGGACAGTAGGCGAGCAGTACTTC; CDR3aa: CASSAGTVGEQYF
d_gene: .; abundance: .; v_gene: TRBV30; j_gene: TRBJ2-3; CDR3nt: TGTGCCTGGAGTCGGCGGACCACAGATACGCAGTATTTT; CDR3aa: CAWSRRTTDTQYF
d_gene: .; abundance: .; v_gene: TRBV7-9; j_gene: TRBJ2-5; CDR3nt: TGTGCCAGCAGCTTAACTCAGACCCAGTACTTC; CDR3aa: CASSLTQTQYF
d_gene: .; abundance: .; v_gene: TRBV4-2; j_gene: TRBJ1-2; CDR3nt: TGTGCCAGCAGCCCCATCGGGGAACGCTTGGGCTACACCTTC; CDR3aa: CASSPIGERLGYTF
d_gene: .; abundance: .; v_gene: TRBV28; j_gene: TRBJ1-2; CDR3nt: TGTGCCAGCAGCCAGGGGACCTTTGGCTACACCTTC; CDR3aa: CASSQGTFGYTF
d_gene: .; abundance: once; v_gene: TRBV28; j_gene: TRBJ1-2; CDR3nt: TGTGCCAGCACTGCAAACTATGGCTACACCTTC; CDR3aa: CASTANYGYTF
d_gene: TRBD1; abundance: .; v_gene: TRBV5-5; j_gene: TRBJ1-2; CDR3nt: TGTGCCAGCAGCGTAACCGGGACAGGGGTGGGAAACTATGGCTACACCTTC; CDR3aa: CASSVTGTGVGNYGYTF
d_gene: TRBD2; abundance: .; v_gene: TRBV6-6; j_gene: TRBJ2-5; CDR3nt: TGTGCCAGCAGTTACTCGTCCGGGAGGGAGACCCAGTACTTC; CDR3aa: CASSYSSGRETQYF
d_gene: TRBD1; abundance: .; v_gene: TRBV27; j_gene: TRBJ2-2; CDR3nt: TGTGCCAGCTCCCGCGAGAGAGGGGGCTTCACCGGGGAGCTGTTTTTT; CDR3aa: CASSRERGGFTGELFF
d_gene: .; abundance: once; v_gene: TRBV7-9; j_gene: TRBJ1-1; CDR3nt: TGTGCCAGCAAAAGGGATGTCGCTGAAGCTTTCTTT; CDR3aa: CASKRDVAEAFF
d_gene: TRBD2; abundance: .; v_gene: TRBV7-8; j_gene: TRBJ2-2; CDR3nt: TGTGCCAGCACCCCTGGGGGAGGGCATAACACCGGGGAGCTGTTTTTT; CDR3aa: CASTPGGGHNTGELFF
d_gene: TRBD1; abundance: .; v_gene: TRBV6-5; j_gene: TRBJ2-2; CDR3nt: TGTGCCAGCAGTGGACAGGGGGGCACCGGGGAGCTGTTTTTT; CDR3aa: CASSGQGGTGELFF
d_gene: TRBD1; abundance: .; v_gene: TRBV25-1; j_gene: TRBJ2-7; CDR3nt: TGTGCCAGCAGTGTTCAACCGGGACAGGCGTACTACGAGCAGTACTTC; CDR3aa: CASSVQPGQAYYEQYF
d_gene: .; abundance: .; v_gene: TRBV12-2; j_gene: TRBJ1-2; CDR3nt: TGTGCAAGTCGCTTGTCACACTATGGCTACACCTTC; CDR3aa: CASRLSHYGYTF
d_gene: .; abundance: .; v_gene: TRBV28; j_gene: TRBJ2-5; CDR3nt: TGTGCCAGCAGTTTATCTCCTGGGCAAGAGACCCAGTACTTC; CDR3aa: CASSLSPGQETQYF
d_gene: TRBD2; abundance: .; v_gene: TRBV19; j_gene: TRBJ2-5; CDR3nt: TGTGCCAGTAGTAACGGGATGGGAGGGGAGACCCAGTACTTC; CDR3aa: CASSNGMGGETQYF
d_gene: TRBD1; abundance: .; v_gene: TRBV2; j_gene: TRBJ2-1; CDR3nt: TGTGCCAGCAGTGACGGGGACAGGGGTATTGGTGAGCAGTTCTTC; CDR3aa: CASSDGDRGIGEQFF
d_gene: .; abundance: .; v_gene: TRBV10-3; j_gene: TRBJ2-3; CDR3nt: TGTGCCATCAGACAGGACGGCCGTACGCAGTATTTT; CDR3aa: CAIRQDGRTQYF
d_gene: .; abundance: once; v_gene: TRBV5-1; j_gene: TRBJ1-2; CDR3nt: TGCGCCAGCAGCTTTAGCCTACAGGCTAACTATGGCTACACCTTC; CDR3aa: CASSFSLQANYGYTF
d_gene: .; abundance: .; v_gene: TRBV7-2; j_gene: TRBJ1-6; CDR3nt: TGTGCCAGCAGCTTTGCGGGGCAGGGGACCCCGTCACCCCTCCACTTT; CDR3aa: CASSFAGQGTPSPLHF
d_gene: TRBD1; abundance: .; v_gene: TRBV28; j_gene: TRBJ2-7; CDR3nt: TGTGCCAGCAGTTACCCCCCGGAAACAGGGGGCTACGAGCAGTACTTC; CDR3aa: CASSYPPETGGYEQYF
d_gene: .; abundance: .; v_gene: TRBV5-6; j_gene: TRBJ1-5; CDR3nt: TGTGCCAGCAGCACGACGGGTATCAATCAGCCCCAGCATTTT; CDR3aa: CASSTTGINQPQHF
d_gene: TRBD1; abundance: .; v_gene: TRBV5-4; j_gene: TRBJ2-1; CDR3nt: TGTGCCAGCAGCCAAGATCTAGGGGGCGATGAGCAGTTCTTC; CDR3aa: CASSQDLGGDEQFF
d_gene: .; abundance: .; v_gene: TRBV6-5; j_gene: TRBJ1-6; CDR3nt: TGTGCCAGCCGGGACTCCCGGGGGTATAATTCACCCCTCCACTTT; CDR3aa: CASRDSRGYNSPLHF
d_gene: .; abundance: .; v_gene: TRBV7-2; j_gene: TRBJ1-5; CDR3nt: TGTGCCAGCAGTTTCGGGCAAAATCAGCCCCAGCATTTT; CDR3aa: CASSFGQNQPQHF
d_gene: .; abundance: .; v_gene: TRBV28; j_gene: TRBJ2-1; CDR3nt: TGTGCCAGCAGTTTGGCTACCCACAATGAGCAGTTCTTC; CDR3aa: CASSLATHNEQFF
d_gene: .; abundance: once; v_gene: TRBV27; j_gene: TRBJ2-5; CDR3nt: TGTGCCAGCAGTTTTTGGGGAGAGACCCAGTACTTC; CDR3aa: CASSFWGETQYF
d_gene: TRBD1; abundance: .; v_gene: TRBV6-6; j_gene: TRBJ1-2; CDR3nt: TGTGCCAGCAATCAATACCGGGACAGGGAGAATGGCTACACCTTC; CDR3aa: CASNQYRDRENGYTF
d_gene: .; abundance: .; v_gene: TRBV7-9; j_gene: TRBJ2-1; CDR3nt: TGTGCCAGCAGCCTAAATACTCCGGGACCCCTTCGGAATGAGCAGTTCTTC; CDR3aa: CASSLNTPGPLRNEQFF